Listed here is a single TCR beta chain. Germline V gives CDR1 SGHRS, CDR2 YFSETQ. There are 17 residues in the CDR3. Between the trimmed V and J ends, which lost 4 bases and 1 base, there was a span of 17 bases. This sample was included in a study of sequential checkpoint blockade in melanoma. About the study: First-line arms were nivolumab then ipilimumab, or the reverse, randomized 1:1.

Treatment defined: randomized to nivolumab then ipilimumab (arm A) or the reverse (arm B). Method: immunoSEQ multiplex PCR; TCRdb's copy keeps in-frame clones and lacks some. The repertoire has about 2,900 clones, roughly 19% of them found once; the top ten carry approximately 15%. The chain couples TRBV5-1 to TRBJ2-2; D not resolved. The sequence derives from a human donor with melanoma. The sequenced sample was tumor tissue (inferred from file names), obtained from a patient given nivolumab and ipilimumab in sequence. The DNA for the CDR3 is TGCGCCAGCAGCAAGACCGGCGGTGCGGAGAACACCGGGGAGCTGTTTTTT. It yields the protein CASSKTGGAENTGELFF.